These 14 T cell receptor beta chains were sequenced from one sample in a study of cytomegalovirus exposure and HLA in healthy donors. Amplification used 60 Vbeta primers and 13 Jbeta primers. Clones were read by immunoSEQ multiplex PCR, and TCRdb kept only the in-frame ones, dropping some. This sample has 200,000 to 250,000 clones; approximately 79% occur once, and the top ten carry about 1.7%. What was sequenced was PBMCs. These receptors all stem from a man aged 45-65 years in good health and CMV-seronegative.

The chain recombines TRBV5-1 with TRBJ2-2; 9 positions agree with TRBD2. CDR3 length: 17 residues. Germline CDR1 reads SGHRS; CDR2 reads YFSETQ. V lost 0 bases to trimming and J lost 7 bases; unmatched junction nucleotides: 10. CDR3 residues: CASSLESSGIKNGELFF. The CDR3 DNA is TGCGCCAGCAGCTTGGAGTCTAGCGGGATAAAGAACGGGGAGCTGTTTTTT.

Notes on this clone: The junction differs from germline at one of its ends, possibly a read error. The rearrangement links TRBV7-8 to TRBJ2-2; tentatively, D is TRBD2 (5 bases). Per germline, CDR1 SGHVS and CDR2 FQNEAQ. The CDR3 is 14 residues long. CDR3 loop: CASSLLANTGELFF. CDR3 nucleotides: TGTGCCAGCAGCTTATTAGCGAATACCGGGGAGCTGTTTTTT.

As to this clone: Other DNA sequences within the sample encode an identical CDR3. The CDR3 DNA reads as TGTGCCAGCTCGTCCGGGACAGGCCCAGATACGCAGTATTTT. This translates into CASSSGTGPDTQYF. The rearrangement links TRBV18 to TRBJ2-3, with TRBD1 identical over 8 bases. The CDR3 has 14 residues. The germline CDR1 and CDR2 sequences are KGHSH and LQKENI. V was pared by 6 bases and J by 4 bases, with 6 bases of the junction left unmatched.

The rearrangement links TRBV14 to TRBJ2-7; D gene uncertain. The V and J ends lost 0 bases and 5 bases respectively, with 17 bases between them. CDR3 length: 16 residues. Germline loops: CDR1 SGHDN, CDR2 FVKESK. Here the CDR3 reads CASSQDNFAVLDEQYF. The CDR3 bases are TGTGCCAGCAGCCAAGACAATTTCGCTGTTTTAGACGAGCAGTACTTC. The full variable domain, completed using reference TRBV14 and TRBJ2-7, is EAGVTQFPSHSVIEKGQTVTLRCDPISGHDNLYWYRRVMGKEIKFLLHFVKESKQDESGMPNNRFLAERTGGTYSTLKVQPAELEDSGVYFCASSQDNFAVLDEQYFGPGTRLTVT.

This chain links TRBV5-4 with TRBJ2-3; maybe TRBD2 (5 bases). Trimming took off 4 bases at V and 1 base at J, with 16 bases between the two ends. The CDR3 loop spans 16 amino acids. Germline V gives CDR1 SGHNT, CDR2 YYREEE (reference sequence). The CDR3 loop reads CASSRSFSAGTDTQYF. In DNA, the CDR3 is TGTGCCAGCAGCCGTAGTTTTAGCGCGGGCACAGATACGCAGTATTTT.

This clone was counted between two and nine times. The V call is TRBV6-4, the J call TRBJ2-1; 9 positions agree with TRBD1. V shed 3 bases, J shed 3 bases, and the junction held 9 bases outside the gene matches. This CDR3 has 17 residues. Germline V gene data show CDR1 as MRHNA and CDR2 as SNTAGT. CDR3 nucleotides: TGTGCCAGCAGTGAATCAACTCCGGGACAGGGCTACAATGAGCAGTTCTTC. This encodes CASSESTPGQGYNEQFF.

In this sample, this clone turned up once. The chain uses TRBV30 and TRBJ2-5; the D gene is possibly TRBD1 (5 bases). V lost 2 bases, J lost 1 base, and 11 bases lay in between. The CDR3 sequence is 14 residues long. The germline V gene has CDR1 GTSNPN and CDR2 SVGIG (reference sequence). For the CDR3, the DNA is TGTGCCTGGAGTTCAAGACAGTCCCAAGAGACCCAGTACTTC. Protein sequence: CAWSSRQSQETQYF. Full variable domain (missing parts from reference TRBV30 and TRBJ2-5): SQTIHQWPATLVQPVGSPLSLECTVEGTSNPNLYWYRQAAGRGLQLLFYSVGIGQISSEVPQNLSASRPQDRQFILSSKKLLLSDSGFYLCAWSSRQSQETQYFGPGTRLLVL.

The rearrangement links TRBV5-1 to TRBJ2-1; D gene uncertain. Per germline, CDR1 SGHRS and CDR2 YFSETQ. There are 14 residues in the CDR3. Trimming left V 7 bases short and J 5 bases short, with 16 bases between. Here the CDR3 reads CASSPLQQNNEQFF. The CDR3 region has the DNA TGCGCCAGCTCCCCATTACAGCAGAACAATGAGCAGTTCTTC.

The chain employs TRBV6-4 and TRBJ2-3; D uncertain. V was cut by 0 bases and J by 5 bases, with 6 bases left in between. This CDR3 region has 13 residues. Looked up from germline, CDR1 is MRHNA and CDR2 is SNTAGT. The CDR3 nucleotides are TGTGCCAGCAGTGACTCGTTTATAGATACGCAGTATTTT. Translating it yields CASSDSFIDTQYF.

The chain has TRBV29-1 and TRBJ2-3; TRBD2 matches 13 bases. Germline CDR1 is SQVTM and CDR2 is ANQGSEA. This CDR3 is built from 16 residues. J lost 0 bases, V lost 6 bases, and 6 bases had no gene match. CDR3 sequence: CSVPGLAGSSTDTQYF. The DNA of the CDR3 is TGCAGCGTACCGGGACTAGCGGGATCTAGCACAGATACGCAGTATTTT.

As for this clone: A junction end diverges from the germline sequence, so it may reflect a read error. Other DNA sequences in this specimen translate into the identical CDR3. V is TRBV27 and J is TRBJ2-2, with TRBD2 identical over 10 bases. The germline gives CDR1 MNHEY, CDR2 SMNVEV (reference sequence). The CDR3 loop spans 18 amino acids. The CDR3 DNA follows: TGTGCCAGCAGTTTAACCGGGCTAGCGGGAGTGAACACCGGGGAGCTGTTCTTT. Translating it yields CASSLTGLAGVNTGELFF.

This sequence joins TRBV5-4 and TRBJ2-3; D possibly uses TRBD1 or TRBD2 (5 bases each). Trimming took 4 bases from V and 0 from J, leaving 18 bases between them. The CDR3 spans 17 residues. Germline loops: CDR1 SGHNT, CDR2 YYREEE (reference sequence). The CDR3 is CASSMGPDWPSTDTQYF. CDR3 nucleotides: TGTGCCAGCAGCATGGGACCGGACTGGCCCAGCACAGATACGCAGTATTTT.

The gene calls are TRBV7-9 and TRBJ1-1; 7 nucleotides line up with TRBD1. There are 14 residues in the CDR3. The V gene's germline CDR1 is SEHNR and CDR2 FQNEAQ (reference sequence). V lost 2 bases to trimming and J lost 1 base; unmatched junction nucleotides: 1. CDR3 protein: CASSLPGGNTEAFF. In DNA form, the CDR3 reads TGTGCCAGCAGCTTACCAGGGGGGAACACTGAAGCTTTCTTT.

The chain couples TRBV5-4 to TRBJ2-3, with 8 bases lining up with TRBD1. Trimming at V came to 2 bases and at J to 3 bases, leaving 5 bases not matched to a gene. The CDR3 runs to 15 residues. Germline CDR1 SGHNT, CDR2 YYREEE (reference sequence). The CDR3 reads CASSFQTGATDTQYF. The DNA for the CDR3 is TGTGCCAGCAGCTTTCAGACAGGGGCGACAGATACGCAGTATTTT.